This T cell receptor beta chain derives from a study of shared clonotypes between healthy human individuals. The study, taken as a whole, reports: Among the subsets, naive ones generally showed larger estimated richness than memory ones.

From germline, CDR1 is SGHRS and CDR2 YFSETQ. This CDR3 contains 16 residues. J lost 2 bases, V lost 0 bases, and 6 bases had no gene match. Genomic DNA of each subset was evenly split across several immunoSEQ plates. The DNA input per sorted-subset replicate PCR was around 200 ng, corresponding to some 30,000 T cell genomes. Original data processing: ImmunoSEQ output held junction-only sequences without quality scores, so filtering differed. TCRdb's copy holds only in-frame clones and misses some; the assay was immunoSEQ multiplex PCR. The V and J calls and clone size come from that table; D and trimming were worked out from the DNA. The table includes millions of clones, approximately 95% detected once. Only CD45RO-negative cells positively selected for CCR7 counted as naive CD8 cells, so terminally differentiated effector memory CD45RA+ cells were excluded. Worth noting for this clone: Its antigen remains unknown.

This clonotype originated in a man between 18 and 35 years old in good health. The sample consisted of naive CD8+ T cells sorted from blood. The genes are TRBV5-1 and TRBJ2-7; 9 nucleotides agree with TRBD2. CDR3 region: CASSLVSSGTAYEQYF. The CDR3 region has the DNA TGCGCCAGCAGCTTGGTTTCTAGCGGGACCGCCTACGAGCAGTACTTC.